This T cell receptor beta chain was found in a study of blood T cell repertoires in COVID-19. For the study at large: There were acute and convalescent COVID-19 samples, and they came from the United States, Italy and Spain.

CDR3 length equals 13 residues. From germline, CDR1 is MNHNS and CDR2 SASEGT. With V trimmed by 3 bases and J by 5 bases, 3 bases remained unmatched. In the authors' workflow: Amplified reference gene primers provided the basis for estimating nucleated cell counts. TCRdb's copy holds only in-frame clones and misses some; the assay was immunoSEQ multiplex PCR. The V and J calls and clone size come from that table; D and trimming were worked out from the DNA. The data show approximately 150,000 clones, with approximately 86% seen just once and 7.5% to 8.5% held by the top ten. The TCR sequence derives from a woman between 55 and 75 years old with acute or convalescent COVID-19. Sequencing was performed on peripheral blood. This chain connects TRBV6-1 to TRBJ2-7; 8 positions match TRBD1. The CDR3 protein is CASSEWTGNEQYF. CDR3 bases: TGTGCCAGCAGTGAGTGGACAGGGAACGAGCAGTACTTC.